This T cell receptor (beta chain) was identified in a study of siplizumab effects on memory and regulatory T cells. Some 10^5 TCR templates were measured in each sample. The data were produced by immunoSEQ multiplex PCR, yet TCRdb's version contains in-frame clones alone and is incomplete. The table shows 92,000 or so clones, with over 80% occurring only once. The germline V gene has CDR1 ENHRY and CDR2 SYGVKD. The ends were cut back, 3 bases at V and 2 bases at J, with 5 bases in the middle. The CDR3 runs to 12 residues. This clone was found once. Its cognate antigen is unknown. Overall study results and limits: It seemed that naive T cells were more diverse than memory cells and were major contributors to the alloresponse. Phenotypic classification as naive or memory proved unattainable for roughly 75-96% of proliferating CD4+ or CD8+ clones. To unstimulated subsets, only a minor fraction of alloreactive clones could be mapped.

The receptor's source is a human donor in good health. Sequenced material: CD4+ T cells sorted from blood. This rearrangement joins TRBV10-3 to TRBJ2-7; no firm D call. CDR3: CAISDGPYEQYF. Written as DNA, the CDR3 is TGTGCCATCAGTGATGGACCCTACGAGCAGTACTTC.